The sequence of this T cell receptor (beta chain) was determined in a study of Graves' ophthalmopathy and Graves' hyperthyroidism. This clonotype was seen a few times. The junction differs from germline at one of its ends, possibly a read error. Germline loops: CDR1 SGHAT, CDR2 FQNNGV. The CDR3 is 14 amino acids. RNA transcripts were the template, and TCR beta CDR3 regions were amplified from them. RT-PCR in the first round used HTBI primers; a second-round multiplex PCR followed. TCRdb reprocessed the multiplex PCR reads with MiXCR, giving one entry per CDR3 protein. The sample yields 620,000 or so distinct CDR3 sequences, 22% seen once.

This chain connects TRBV11-2 to TRBJ2-3; D gene unclear. The TCR originated in a woman between 18 and 29 years old with stable Graves' hyperthyroidism. Some clones in this sample may be carry-over from other donors' samples. The material sequenced was peripheral blood. The CDR3 DNA sequence: TGCGCCAGCAGCCTCCGCGGCTGGACAGATACGCAGTATTTT. The encoded protein is CASSLRGWTDTQYF.